The rows below give T cell receptor beta chains drawn from one sample of a study of blood T cell repertoires in COVID-19. TCRdb's copy holds only in-frame clones and misses some; the assay was immunoSEQ multiplex PCR. The repertoire holds 200,000 to 250,000 clones, with roughly 82% as singletons. The specimen sequenced was peripheral blood. These receptors all stem from a woman older than 75 with COVID-19, enrolled during active disease. The CDR3 runs from the conserved cysteine through the conserved F or W. The D gene is left open where the match is weak. A clone size is listed for some rows: how often the clone was seen (once, few, many), or a class if it is expanded.

J gene | clone size | V gene | D gene | CDR3 DNA | CDR3 protein
TRBJ1-2 | - | TRBV6-5 | - | TGTGCCAGCAGACCGGGCGGGGGAGAGGGCTACACCTTC | CASRPGGGEGYTF
TRBJ2-2 | - | TRBV4-2 | TRBD1 | TGTGCCAGCAGCTGGGGGACAGGCACGAACACCGGGGAGCTGTTTTTT | CASSWGTGTNTGELFF
TRBJ2-7 | - | TRBV11-2 | - | TGTGCCAGCAGCCGACTGGAAGGAAACTACGAGCAGTACTTC | CASSRLEGNYEQYF
TRBJ1-5 | - | TRBV19 | - | TGTGCCAGTAGGGTTGCCGGGACACTGAATCAGCCCCAGCATTTT | CASRVAGTLNQPQHF
TRBJ2-1 | - | TRBV5-1 | TRBD1 | TGCGCCAGCAGCCATGGACAGGGTATGAAAGGTGAGCAGTTCTTC | CASSHGQGMKGEQFF
TRBJ2-1 | - | TRBV2 | - | TGTGCCAGCAGGCTAAAGGAGCAGTTCTTC | CASRLKEQFF
TRBJ1-2 | once | TRBV7-9 | TRBD1 | TGTGCCAGTTTGAGATATAGGGGGACAGAAGTCTATGGCTACACCTTC | CASLRYRGTEVYGYTF
TRBJ1-2 | many | TRBV19 | TRBD1 | TGTGCCAGTAGTCTCAGGACAGGGAACTATGGCTACACCTTC | CASSLRTGNYGYTF
TRBJ2-3 | - | TRBV14 | - | TGTGCCAGCAGCCAACAGCAGGGGCTCGCAGATACGCAGTATTTT | CASSQQQGLADTQYF
TRBJ2-5 | - | TRBV5-1 | - | TGCGCCAGCAGCTTGGCAGGGGTCCAAGAGACCCAGTACTTC | CASSLAGVQETQYF
TRBJ1-2 | - | TRBV6-5 | - | TGTGCCAGCAGGAAAAACGGAGGAGTCTCTGGCTACACCTTC | CASRKNGGVSGYTF
TRBJ2-7 | - | TRBV5-1 | - | TGCGCCAGCAGCTTCGACCCGACAGGCTACGAGCAGTACTTC | CASSFDPTGYEQYF
TRBJ1-1 | - | TRBV6-2/TRBV6-3 | - | TGTGCCAGCAGCATTGGGGGGACTGAAGCTTTCTTT | CASSIGGTEAFF
TRBJ1-5 | - | TRBV4-1 | - | TGCGCCAGCAGCCAAGTGCGTACCCGGACAGCCGAAAATCAGCCCCAGCATTTT | CASSQVRTRTAENQPQHF
TRBJ1-5 | - | TRBV6-6 | TRBD1 | TGTGCCAGCAGTCGGACAGGGGATCAGCCCCAGCATTTT | CASSRTGDQPQHF
TRBJ1-6 | - | TRBV9 | - | TGTGCCAGCAGCGTAGGTAGGCAGTTCGGGTCCTATAATTCACCCCTCCACTTT | CASSVGRQFGSYNSPLHF
TRBJ2-7 | - | TRBV5-5 | - | TGTGCCAGCAGCTTCGGACCGGGCCAGAGGGACGAGCAGTACTTC | CASSFGPGQRDEQYF
TRBJ2-4 | once | TRBV19 | - | TGTGCCACCCGCGGCTTCGATTCTGGGGCCAAAAACATTCAGTACTTC | CATRGFDSGAKNIQYF
TRBJ1-4 | once | TRBV4-3 | TRBD1 | TGCGCCAGCAGCCAAGATAGGGCTGGGTTACAGGGGAATGAAAAACTGTTTTTT | CASSQDRAGLQGNEKLFF
TRBJ1-2 | - | TRBV15 | - | TGTGCCACCAGCAGAGATCGGGGTACGGGGTACGGCTACACCTTC | CATSRDRGTGYGYTF
TRBJ1-1 | - | TRBV4-2 | TRBD1 | TGTGCCAGCAGCCAAGAGGGACAGAAGAACACTGAAGCTTTCTTT | CASSQEGQKNTEAFF
TRBJ1-2 | - | TRBV30 | TRBD1 | TGTGCCTGGAAGGGGACAGGGTATGGCTACACCTTC | CAWKGTGYGYTF
TRBJ1-5 | - | TRBV6-5 | - | TGTGCCAGCAGTCGCACAGGGTTCGGCAATCAGCCCCAGCATTTT | CASSRTGFGNQPQHF
TRBJ2-7 | - | TRBV3-1/TRBV3-2 | - | TGTGCCAGCAGCACGACGGGCGGGGCGCAGCACGAGCAGTACTTC | CASSTTGGAQHEQYF
TRBJ2-3 | - | TRBV13 | - | TGTGCCAGCAGCTTAGCGTCCGGGTTGGGTACAGATACGCAGTATTTT | CASSLASGLGTDTQYF
TRBJ1-2 | - | TRBV5-1 | - | TGCGCCAGCAGCGGTAACAGGGTCGGCTACACCTTC | CASSGNRVGYTF
TRBJ2-3 | - | TRBV2 | TRBD2 | TGTGCCAGCGACCGGGGGGTCGACACAGATACGCAGTATTTT | CASDRGVDTDTQYF
TRBJ1-1 | - | TRBV19 | TRBD1 | TGTGCCAGCGATCCGGGACAGGGGGCTGGCACTGAAGCTTTCTTT | CASDPGQGAGTEAFF
TRBJ2-1 | few | TRBV20-1 | - | TGCAGTGCTATTGAGGAGTTTCGGCCCGAGCAGTTCTTC | CSAIEEFRPEQFF
TRBJ2-3 | - | TRBV7-2 | - | TGTGCCAGCAGCCCCCCGGCTAGCAGGGATACGCAGTATTTT | CASSPPASRDTQYF
TRBJ1-1 | - | TRBV7-8 | - | TGTGCCAGCAGCTTAGATATCCGGGTGAACACTGAAGCTTTCTTT | CASSLDIRVNTEAFF
TRBJ2-5 | - | TRBV12-3/TRBV12-4 | - | TGTGCCAGCAGTTTCGGCAGGCAAGAGACCCAGTACTTC | CASSFGRQETQYF
TRBJ1-2 | few | TRBV30 | - | TGTGCCTGGAGTGCCCAGGCGGGGGCCTCAGAGGGCTACACCTTC | CAWSAQAGASEGYTF
TRBJ1-1 | - | TRBV19 | TRBD1 | TGTGCCAGCCGAGCCTCAGGGGGCCAGGGCACTGAAGCTTTCTTT | CASRASGGQGTEAFF
TRBJ2-3 | - | TRBV4-2 | TRBD2 | TGTGCCAGCAGCCAAGATAGTATGGCTAGCGGTCGAATAACGCAGTATTTT | CASSQDSMASGRITQYF
TRBJ2-1 | - | TRBV6-5 | TRBD1 | TGTGCCAGCAACAGACCGGGACAGGGAGTCTATGAGCAGTTCTTC | CASNRPGQGVYEQFF
TRBJ1-1 | once | TRBV25-1 | TRBD1 | TGTGCCAGCAGTGACTTCCGAGGGACAGGGGGGAAGAACACTGAAGCTTTCTTT | CASSDFRGTGGKNTEAFF
TRBJ2-7 | once | TRBV4-2 | TRBD2 | TGTGCCAGCAGTCCCGGACTAGCGGCCCTACCCTACGAGCAGTACTTC | CASSPGLAALPYEQYF
TRBJ2-1 | - | TRBV4-3 | TRBD2 | TGCGCCAGCAGCCAAGATCCAGCGGGGGGTGCGTACAATGAGCAGTTCTTC | CASSQDPAGGAYNEQFF